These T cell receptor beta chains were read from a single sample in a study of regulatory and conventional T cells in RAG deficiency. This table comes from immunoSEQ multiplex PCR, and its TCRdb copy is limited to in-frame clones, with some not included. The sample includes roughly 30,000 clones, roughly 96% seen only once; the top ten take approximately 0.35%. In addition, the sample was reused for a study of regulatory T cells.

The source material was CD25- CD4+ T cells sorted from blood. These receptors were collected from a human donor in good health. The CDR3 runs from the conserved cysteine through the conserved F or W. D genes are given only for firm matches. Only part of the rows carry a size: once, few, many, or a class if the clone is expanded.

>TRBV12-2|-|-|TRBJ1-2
CATPLSPGTGAYGYTPEGYTF
TGTGCAACCCCCCTATCTCCCGGGACAGGGGCCTATGGCTACACCCCAGAGGGCTACACCTTC
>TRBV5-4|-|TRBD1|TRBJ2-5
CASSRDRDQETQYF
TGTGCCAGCAGCCGTGACAGGGACCAAGAGACCCAGTACTTC
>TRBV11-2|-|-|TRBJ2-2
CASSLEGVGTGELFF
TGTGCCAGCAGCTTAGAAGGGGTCGGCACCGGGGAGCTGTTTTTT
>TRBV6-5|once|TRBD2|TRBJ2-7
CASRRLAGAYEQYF
TGTGCCAGCAGAAGACTAGCGGGGGCCTACGAGCAGTACTTC
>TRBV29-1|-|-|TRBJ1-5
CSVVSGLGQPQHF
TGCAGCGTTGTATCCGGGTTAGGTCAGCCCCAGCATTTT
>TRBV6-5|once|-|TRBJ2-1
CASGSGTRRYNEQFF
TGTGCCAGCGGGTCCGGGACTCGACGCTACAATGAGCAGTTCTTC
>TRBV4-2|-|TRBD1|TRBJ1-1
CASSQATGWGAFF
TGTGCCAGCAGCCAAGCGACAGGGTGGGGAGCTTTCTTT
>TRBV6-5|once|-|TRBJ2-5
CASRLDSQETQYF
TGTGCCAGCAGACTAGACTCCCAAGAGACCCAGTACTTC
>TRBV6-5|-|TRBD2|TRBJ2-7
CASRFTGGLEQYF
TGTGCCAGCAGATTCACGGGAGGGCTCGAGCAGTACTTC
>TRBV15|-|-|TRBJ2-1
CATSRDRRWEAYNEQFF
TGTGCCACCAGCAGAGATCGGCGATGGGAGGCCTACAATGAGCAGTTCTTC
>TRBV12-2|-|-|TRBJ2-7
CASRLRTGLGEQYF
TGTGCAAGTCGCCTCAGGACAGGGCTTGGCGAGCAGTACTTC
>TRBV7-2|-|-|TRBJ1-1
CASSLLAGGGEAFF
TGTGCCAGCAGCTTGCTCGCGGGGGGGGGTGAAGCTTTCTTT
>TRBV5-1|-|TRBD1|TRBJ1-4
CASSLEGQLYEKLFF
TGCGCCAGCAGCTTGGAGGGACAGTTGTATGAAAAACTGTTTTTT
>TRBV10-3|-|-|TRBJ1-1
CANQGGESTEAFF
TGTGCCAACCAAGGGGGAGAAAGCACTGAAGCTTTCTTT
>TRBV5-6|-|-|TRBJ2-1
CASSLGGAYNEQFF
TGTGCCAGCAGCTTGGGGGGCGCGTACAATGAGCAGTTCTTC
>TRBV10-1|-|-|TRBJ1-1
CASSEQNTEAFF
TGCGCCAGCAGTGAACAGAACACTGAAGCTTTCTTT
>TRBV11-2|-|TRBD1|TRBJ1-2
CASSPITGQGYGYTF
TGTGCCAGCAGCCCCATTACGGGACAGGGCTATGGCTACACCTTC
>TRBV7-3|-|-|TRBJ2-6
CASSPTSGANVLTF
TGTGCCAGCAGCCCCACTTCTGGGGCCAACGTCCTGACTTTC
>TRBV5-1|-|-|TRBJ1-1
CASSFGQTNTEAFF
TGCGCCAGCAGCTTCGGACAAACGAACACTGAAGCTTTCTTT
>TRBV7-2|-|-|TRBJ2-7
CASSLNPGLAYEQYF
TGTGCCAGCAGCTTAAACCCCGGACTTGCCTACGAGCAGTACTTC
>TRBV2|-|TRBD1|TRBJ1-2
CASRADRVGGYTF
TGTGCCAGCAGAGCAGACAGGGTTGGTGGCTACACCTTC
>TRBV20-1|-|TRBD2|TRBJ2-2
CSALAVGELFF
TGCAGTGCTCTAGCGGTCGGGGAGCTGTTTTTT
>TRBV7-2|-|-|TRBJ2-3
CASSQSGDTQYF
TGTGCCAGCAGTCAGAGCGGAGATACGCAGTATTTT
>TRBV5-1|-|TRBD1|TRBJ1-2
CASSLDRGNYGYTF
TGCGCCAGCAGCTTGGACAGGGGGAACTATGGCTACACCTTC
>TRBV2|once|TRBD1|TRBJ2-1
CATAPGTGFSWGRNEQFF
TGTGCCACCGCGCCGGGGACAGGGTTTTCGTGGGGGCGCAATGAGCAGTTCTTC
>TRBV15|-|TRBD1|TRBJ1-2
CATSTRQGAWKGYTF
TGTGCCACCAGCACGAGACAGGGGGCCTGGAAAGGCTACACCTTC
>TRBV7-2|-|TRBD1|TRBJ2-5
CASSKWGRQGAFQETQYF
TGTGCCAGCAGCAAGTGGGGGAGACAGGGCGCCTTCCAAGAGACCCAGTACTTC
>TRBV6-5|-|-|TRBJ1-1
CASSYPGQRTEAFF
TGTGCCAGCAGTTACCCCGGACAGAGAACTGAGGCTTTCTTT
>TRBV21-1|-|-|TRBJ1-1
CASSQPTGTGRTEAFF
TGTGCCAGCAGCCAACCTACCGGGACAGGTCGCACTGAAGCTTTCTTT
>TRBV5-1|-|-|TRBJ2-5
CASSLIRGVLQETQYF
TGCGCCAGCAGCTTGATCAGGGGCGTTCTCCAAGAGACCCAGTACTTC
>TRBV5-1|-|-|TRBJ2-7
CATKRGTENYEQYF
TGCGCCACCAAACGGGGGACAGAGAACTACGAGCAGTACTTC
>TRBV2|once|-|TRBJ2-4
CASKAGAKNIQYF
TGTGCCAGTAAAGCGGGAGCCAAAAACATTCAGTACTTC
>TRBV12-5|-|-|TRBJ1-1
CASGSPGDLNTEAFF
TGTGCTAGTGGTTCACCAGGGGATTTGAACACTGAAGCTTTCTTT
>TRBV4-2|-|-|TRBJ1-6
CASSHANTGTNSPLHF
TGTGCCAGCAGCCATGCTAATACAGGGACTAATTCACCCCTCCACTTT
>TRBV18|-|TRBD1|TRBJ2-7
CASSPWTGKSYEQYF
TGTGCCAGCTCACCGTGGACAGGGAAGTCCTACGAGCAGTACTTC
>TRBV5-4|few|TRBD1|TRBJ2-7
CASSLLATGPEQYF
TGTGCCAGCAGCTTGCTGGCGACAGGGCCCGAGCAGTACTTC
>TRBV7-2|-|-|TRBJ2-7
CASSLALGTSSYEQYF
TGTGCCAGCAGCTTAGCGCTCGGTACGTCTTCCTACGAGCAGTACTTC
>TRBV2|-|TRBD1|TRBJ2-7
CASRRTGGSYEQYF
TGTGCCAGCCGCAGGACAGGGGGCAGCTACGAGCAGTACTTC
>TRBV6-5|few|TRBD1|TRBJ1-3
CASSPDRGSGNTIYF
TGTGCCAGCAGTCCAGACAGGGGCTCTGGAAACACCATATATTTT
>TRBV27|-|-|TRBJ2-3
CASSSPGGTQYF
TGTGCCAGCAGTTCCCCCGGAGGTACGCAGTATTTT
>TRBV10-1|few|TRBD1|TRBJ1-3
CARITGTGGNTIYF
TGCGCCAGGATAACCGGGACAGGGGGAAACACCATATATTTT
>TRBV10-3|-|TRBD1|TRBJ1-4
CAISGRQGNEKLFF
TGTGCCATCAGTGGAAGACAGGGGAATGAAAAACTGTTTTTT
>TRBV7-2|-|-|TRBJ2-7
CASSSIQTATYEQYF
TGTGCCAGCAGCTCCATACAGACAGCCACCTACGAGCAGTACTTC
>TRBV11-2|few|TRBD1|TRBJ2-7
CASSLMGTVSYEQYF
TGTGCCAGCAGCTTAATGGGGACAGTCTCCTACGAGCAGTACTTC
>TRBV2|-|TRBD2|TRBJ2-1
CASTKLAGVVEQFF
TGTGCCAGCACCAAACTAGCGGGAGTGGTTGAGCAGTTCTTC